This T cell receptor beta chain is drawn from a study of shared clonotypes between healthy human individuals (dated by TCRdb to 2019 to 2021). Notes on the research overall: The cohort included a few men and a couple of women between 18 and 49 years of age. The study deeply sequenced blood TCR repertoires of about five healthy adults to estimate repertoire size and the extent of clonotype sharing between individuals. To increase sequencing depth and limit assay-specific biases, TCR repertoire library preparation and sequencing were carried out by different laboratories using diverse techniques. Leukapheresis yielded between about 0.85 and 9 billion PBMCs per donor. General study outcomes and caveats: The small number of donors limited the genetic and exposure-history diversity represented. Sampling was restricted to blood, and TCR repertoires in tissues likely differ from the TCR repertoires found in blood. Based on pairwise subsampling, the degree of clonotype sharing among donors was expected to be affected by sequencing depth.

The CDR3 measures 13 amino acids from cysteine to phenylalanine. Of the read, only the CDR3 DNA is kept; its 39 bases are in frame from base 1. CDR1 and CDR2, looked up from the germline V gene, are SNHLY and FYNNEI. Concerning this clone itself: Its recognized antigen is unknown. No per-base quality is available; no much larger clone lies one base away.

Using the deep immunoSEQ assay, multiplex PCR amplified TCR CDR3 regions from genomic DNA. Extracted genomic DNA from each cell subset was distributed evenly across all wells of several immunoSEQ 96-well plates, and each plate was treated as a replicate. Each replicate PCR for unsorted PBMC received around 330 ng genomic DNA, equal to 30,000 to 35,000 T cell genomes. Genomic DNA from unsorted PBMC was sequenced over ten immunoSEQ deep assay plates. Purified libraries were measured with a Qubit 3.0 fluorometer, size-checked on a Bioanalyzer 2100, and measured again with the KAPA Library Quantification kit. Each immunoSEQ 96-well plate was sequenced on its own single-read 150-cycle Illumina NextSeq 550 flow cell. As for how the authors treated the data: Because the immunoSEQ output included only junctional sequences and no quality scores, the filtering could not be the same as the filtering used for full-length reads. To assign V/J genes and CDR3, sequences were annotated against IMGT germline references using PyIR, a Python wrapper for IgBLAST v1.9. Any read was removed if the V/J assignment was weak (E-value above 1e-6), the CDR3 was missing, or the read contained stop codons, out-of-frame junctions, or ambiguous translated residues. V3J clonotypes were defined by identical inferred V gene, J gene, and CDR3 amino acid sequence. Percentage overlap between repertoires was calculated by dividing the number of shared unique clonotypes by the size of the smaller repertoire. RTK rarefaction, the Chao1 estimator, and Recon v2.1 estimates of unobserved clonotypes were used to assess repertoire richness. Entries here come from immuneACCESS through TCRdb and include only in-frame sequences with V and J called. Some clones fail to appear in such tables; in the studies checked, an unresolved V gene covers under half of the shortfall, and the cause of the remainder is unknown. V, J and clone size are taken as reported in that table, and D and trimming were inferred from the DNA itself. Within this sample are hundreds of thousands of clones, with around 80% of them counted one time only. In total, the top ten clones hold approximately 12% of the sample.

Healthy HIV-negative adults with no recently reported acute infections or vaccinations were included as donors. Every donor was a Caucasian adult residing in Nashville, Tennessee, USA. For unsorted samples, 90 million or so PBMCs were counted, and genomic DNA was extracted using the QIAamp DNA Blood Mini kit. After blood collection by leukapheresis, PBMCs were isolated using Ficoll-Histopaque density gradient centrifugation and then cryopreserved in the vapor phase of liquid nitrogen. Sequenced: PBMCs. This clonotype originated in a woman between 35 and 50 years old in good health. Some clones in this sample may be carry-over from other donors' samples. Rearrangement joined TRBV2 to TRBJ2-5, with no reliable assignment of the D segment. Judging by the DNA end, TRBJ2-7 fits better; the J call may be wrong. CDR3 loop: CASSDGRSYEQYF. The DNA is as follows: TGTGCCAGCAGTGACGGTCGCTCCTACGAGCAGTACTTC.